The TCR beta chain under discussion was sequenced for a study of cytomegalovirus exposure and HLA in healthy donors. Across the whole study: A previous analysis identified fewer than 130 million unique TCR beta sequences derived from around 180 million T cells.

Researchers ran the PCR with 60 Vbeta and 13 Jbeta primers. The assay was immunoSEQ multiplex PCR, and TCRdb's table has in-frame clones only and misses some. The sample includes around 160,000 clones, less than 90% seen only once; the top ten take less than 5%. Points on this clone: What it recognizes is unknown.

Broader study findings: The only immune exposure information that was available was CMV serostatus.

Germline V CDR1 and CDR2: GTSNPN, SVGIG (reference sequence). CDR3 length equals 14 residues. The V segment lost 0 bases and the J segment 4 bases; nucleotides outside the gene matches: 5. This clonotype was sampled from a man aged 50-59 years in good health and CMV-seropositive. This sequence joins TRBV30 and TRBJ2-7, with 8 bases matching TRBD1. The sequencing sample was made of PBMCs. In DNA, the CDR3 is TGTGCCTGGAGTGTACTGCAGGGGGCTTACGAGCAGTACTTC. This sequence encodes CAWSVLQGAYEQYF.